This T cell receptor (beta chain) was recorded in a study of blood T cells in healthy people across ages. Study information: About one barcoded TCR beta cDNA was captured per two T cells.

Study outcomes and limitations: Diversity estimates drawn from one million T cells were deemed underestimates. CMV status of donors was not determined, possibly confounding expanded clonotype changes.

The authors ran a second PCR of 7 to 11 cycles using a sample-barcoded 5' primer and a J-beta primer mix. A single record per CDR3 protein comes from TCRdb applying MiXCR to the 5' RACE reads. The sample has some 1.5 million distinct CDR3 sequences; 28% are singletons. CDR1 and CDR2 (germline): ENHRY, SYGVKD. Trimming took 3 bases from V and 3 from J; bases not matched to a gene: 16. The CDR3 length is 18 residues. Worth noting for this clonotype: Its target is not known.

This clonotype was obtained from a woman in her thirties in good health. Material: blood. The rearrangement joins TRBV10-3 to TRBJ2-5, with 7 positions matching TRBD2. Written as DNA, the CDR3 is TGTGCCATCAGTGATCCACTTCTGCAACCGGGAGGAAAAGAGACCCAGTACTTC. Translation: CAISDPLLQPGGKETQYF.